This passage covers 24 T cell receptor beta chains from one sample sequenced in a study of untreated major depressive disorder. Study-level points and caveats: TRBV05-01 (Vbeta 5.1) usage was higher in CD4+ T cells of depressed patients than controls.

Their antigen targets remain unknown. Sequenced by immunoSEQ multiplex PCR; TCRdb stores in-frame clones only, minus some. The profile shows approximately 25,000 clones, roughly nine tenths of them singletons. The sample consisted of CD4+ T cells from PBMCs. These receptors were taken from a woman aged 25 to 39 with major depressive disorder.

The V and J genes are TRBV5-8 and TRBJ2-2, with 7 bases matching TRBD1. Germline CDR1 reads SGHTS; CDR2 reads YDEGEE. The CDR3 sequence is 16 residues long. The V gene end was trimmed by 8 bases and the J gene end by 2 bases; junction bases not matched to a gene: 12. The CDR3 region is CARNSLGDRNTGELFF. CDR3 nucleotides: TGTGCCAGAAACTCTCTGGGGGACAGAAACACCGGGGAGCTGTTTTTT.

V and J are TRBV20-1 and TRBJ2-5; D remains ambiguous. The CDR3 runs 11 residues. Germline CDR1 reads DFQATT; CDR2 reads SNEGSKA (reference sequence). CDR3 sequence (DNA): TGCAGCCGATTGAATGGAGAGACCCAGTACTTC. This translates into CSRLNGETQYF.

This chain's CDR3 is CASSLFGGAVPYEQYF. The CDR3 DNA follows: TGTGCCAGCAGTTTGTTCGGTGGGGCTGTACCCTACGAGCAGTACTTC. The chain joins TRBV28 to TRBJ2-7; tentative D call: TRBD1 (5 bases). The CDR3 has 16 amino acids. V lost 3 bases and J 2 bases, leaving 17 bases between the germline ends. From germline, CDR1 is MDHEN and CDR2 SYDVKM.

The chain carries TRBV7-6 and TRBJ2-2; perhaps TRBD1 as D (6 bases). This CDR3 contains 16 residues. V was pared by 1 base and J by 1 base, with 10 bases between. Germline assignment: CDR1 SGHVS and CDR2 FNYEAQ. CDR3 nucleotides: TGTGCCAGCAGCTTAGAAGGGGGTAGGAACACCGGGGAGCTGTTTTTT. Protein product: CASSLEGGRNTGELFF.

This chain joins TRBV27 and TRBJ1-5; 9 bases map to TRBD1. The CDR3 contains 15 residues. Per germline, CDR1 MNHEY and CDR2 SMNVEV (reference sequence). J gave up 1 base and V 6 bases, and 4 bases lay outside the gene matches. CDR3 in DNA: TGTGCCAGCAGGTTACAGGGGGCGAGCAATCAGCCCCAGCATTTT. Its translation: CASRLQGASNQPQHF.

This rearrangement joins TRBV18 to TRBJ1-6; D remains unclear. Germline assignment: CDR1 KGHSH and CDR2 LQKENI. V gave up 4 bases and J gave up 7 bases, with 17 bases separating them. CDR3 length: 16 residues. CDR3 DNA sequence: TGTGCCAGCTCACGTGAACAACCAGTGAACAATTCACCCCTCCACTTT. Residues: CASSREQPVNNSPLHF.

V gene TRBV11-1 combines with J gene TRBJ2-3, with 8 bases lining up with TRBD1. This CDR3 comprises 15 residues. After removal of 4 bases from V and 0 bases from J, the junction contained 3 bases not matched to a gene. Germline assignment: CDR1 SGHAT and CDR2 FQDESV (reference sequence). The CDR3 loop reads CASSSGQASTDTQYF. Written as DNA, the CDR3 is TGTGCCAGCAGCTCGGGACAGGCCAGCACAGATACGCAGTATTTT.

V gene TRBV28 combines with J gene TRBJ2-1; 7 bases are shared with TRBD2. In germline, CDR1 is MDHEN, CDR2 SYDVKM. V was pared by 4 bases and J by 2 bases, with 5 bases of the junction left unmatched. The CDR3 is 15 amino acids. The CDR3 nucleotides read TGTGCCAGCAGTTGGGGGGGAGGCGCCTACAATGAGCAGTTCTTC. Protein product: CASSWGGGAYNEQFF. The full variable domain, completed using reference TRBV28 and TRBJ2-1, is DVKVTQSSRYLVKRTGEKVFLECVQDMDHENMFWYRQDPGLGLRLIYFSYDVKMKEKGDIPEGYSVSREKKERFSLILESASTNQTSMYLCASSWGGGAYNEQFFGPGTRLTVL.

This rearrangement joins TRBV29-1 to TRBJ2-5; no clear D. The V and J ends lost 2 bases and 4 bases respectively, with 11 bases between them. CDR1 and CDR2 from the germline V gene are SQVTM and ANQGSEA. This CDR3 is built from 13 residues. The CDR3: CSVERSKGETQYF. As DNA, the CDR3 is TGCAGCGTTGAAAGATCGAAGGGAGAGACCCAGTACTTC.

CDR3 coding DNA: TGCGCCAGCAGCCCCGGGACCTCTCAAGAGACCCAGTACTTC. It translates to CASSPGTSQETQYF. The V and J genes are TRBV5-1 and TRBJ2-5; perhaps D is TRBD1 or TRBD2 (5 bases each). Trimming cost V 4 bases and J 2 bases, with 12 bases left between them. The CDR3 runs to 14 residues. Germline assignment: CDR1 SGHRS and CDR2 YFSETQ.

This chain's CDR3 is CASSPEPGLAPYEQYF. In DNA form, the CDR3 reads TGCGCCAGCAGCCCCGAACCGGGACTAGCACCCTACGAGCAGTACTTC. This chain connects TRBV5-1 to TRBJ2-7, with 9 bases fitting TRBD2. J gave up 2 bases and V 4 bases, and 10 bases lay outside the gene matches. The CDR3 length is 16 residues. From germline, CDR1 is SGHRS and CDR2 YFSETQ. Supplemented by reference TRBV5-1 and TRBJ2-7, the full variable domain reads KAGVTQTPRYLIKTRGQQVTLSCSPISGHRSVSWYQQTPGQGLQFLFEYFSETQRNKGNFPGRFSGRQFSNSRSEMNVSTLELGDSALYLCASSPEPGLAPYEQYFGPGTRLTVT.

The chain links TRBV6-1 to TRBJ1-5; the match to TRBD1 covers 11 bases. This CDR3 has 15 amino acids. Trimming cost V 7 bases and J 7 bases; bases outside gene matches: 9. The germline V gene encodes CDR1 MNHNS and CDR2 SASEGT. CDR3 nucleotides: TGTGCCAGCACCCCCTGGGGGACAGGGGGACAGCCCCAGCATTTT. Protein: CASTPWGTGGQPQHF.

V and J are TRBV12-5 and TRBJ1-2, with TRBD1 as a possible D gene (6 bases). Germline CDR1 and CDR2: LGHNT and FRNRAP. Trimming took 1 base from V and 5 from J, leaving 14 bases between them. This CDR3 spans 15 amino acids. Here the CDR3 DNA reads TGTGCTAGTGGTTTGGATCCGGGACATCTATATGGCTACACCTTC. Amino acid sequence: CASGLDPGHLYGYTF.

V and J are TRBV11-1 and TRBJ2-7; possibly TRBD1 or TRBD2 for D (6 bases each). Germline V gene lookup returns CDR1 SGHAT and CDR2 FQDESV (reference sequence). There are 14 residues in the CDR3. The germline V and J ends were trimmed by 2 bases and 6 bases, with 14 bases remaining between them. The CDR3 coding sequence is TGTGCCAGCAGCTTATTAGCGGAGGGGGGCGAGCAGTACTTC. This encodes CASSLLAEGGEQYF.

The rearrangement uses TRBV11-3 and TRBJ2-3; 15 bases are a match to TRBD2. The germline V gene has CDR1 SGHNT and CDR2 YENEEA. Trimming at V came to 3 bases and at J to 4 bases, leaving 2 bases not matched to a gene. The CDR3 totals 16 residues. The CDR3 bases are TGTGCCAGCAGCTTCGGACTAGCGGGAGGGGCAGATACGCAGTATTTT. This gives the protein CASSFGLAGGADTQYF.

The chain recombines TRBV6-1 with TRBJ2-3; TRBD2 is a possible D gene (6 bases). V lost 8 bases and J lost 1, with 10 bases in between. The CDR3 length is 13 residues. CDR1 and CDR2 (germline): MNHNS, SASEGT. This chain's CDR3 is CASGRRGTDTQYF. Here the CDR3 DNA reads TGTGCCAGCGGGCGGAGGGGCACAGATACGCAGTATTTT.

The rearrangement joins TRBV7-9 to TRBJ2-1; D gene unclear. Trimming removed 6 bases from V and 7 bases from J, with 10 bases in between. The CDR3 extends over 12 amino acids. CDR1 and CDR2 from the germline V gene are SEHNR and FQNEAQ (reference sequence). CDR3 in amino acids: CASRWITNEQFF. In DNA, the CDR3 is TGTGCCAGCAGGTGGATTACGAATGAGCAGTTCTTC. The variable domain in full, with the rest retrieved from reference TRBV7-9 and TRBJ2-1, is DTGVSQNPRHKITKRGQNVTFRCDPISEHNRLYWYRQTLGQGPEFLTYFQNEAQLEKSRLLSDRFSAERPKGSFSTLEIQRTEQGDSAMYLCASRWITNEQFFGPGTRLTVL.

The CDR3 loop reads CASSLMGGRRQNEQFF. The CDR3 bases are TGTGCCAGCAGCTTAATGGGGGGGCGACGTCAAAATGAGCAGTTCTTC. The chain uses TRBV11-2 and TRBJ2-1; D is possibly TRBD2 (7 bases). V was trimmed by 2 bases and J by 7 bases, leaving 18 bases between them. The CDR3 has 16 residues. Germline V lookup: CDR1 SGHAT, CDR2 FQNNGV.

This rearrangement joins TRBV5-8 to TRBJ1-2; D gene uncertain. The CDR3 is 13 amino acids. Per germline, CDR1 SGHTS and CDR2 YDEGEE. V shed 4 bases and J shed 8 bases, with 15 bases lying between them. The CDR3 here is CASSPDAKGGYTF. CDR3 DNA: TGTGCCAGCAGCCCCGATGCTAAGGGCGGCTACACCTTC.

The V call is TRBV19, the J call TRBJ1-2; D may be TRBD1 (6 bases). The CDR3 is 12 residues long. Germline assignment: CDR1 LNHDA and CDR2 SQIVND (reference sequence). V lost 8 bases and J lost 4, with 11 bases in between. CDR3 in DNA: TGTGCCAGTCATGACAGGACCTATGGCTACACCTTC. Encoded protein: CASHDRTYGYTF.

The chain employs TRBV4-2 and TRBJ1-4; tentatively, D is TRBD1 (5 bases). The CDR3 sequence is 13 residues long. The V end lost 4 bases, the J end lost 7 bases, and 10 bases lay between the germline ends. Germline V CDR1 and CDR2: LGHNA, YNFKEQ. CDR3 sequence reads: CASSLYGGEKLFF. The DNA of the CDR3 is TGTGCCAGCAGCCTATATGGGGGTGAAAAACTGTTTTTT.

The CDR3 coding sequence is TGTGCCAGCAGCTTAAACAGCAACACTGAAGCTTTCTTT. Its protein is CASSLNSNTEAFF. V and J are TRBV11-2 and TRBJ1-1; D is uncertain. From germline, CDR1 is SGHAT and CDR2 FQNNGV. V was shortened by 2 bases and J by 2 bases, with 6 bases between the two germline ends. The CDR3 runs 13 residues.

The chain combines TRBV5-1 with TRBJ2-3, with D possibly TRBD2 on 5 matching bases. The germline V gene has CDR1 SGHRS and CDR2 YFSETQ. V lost 0 bases to trimming and J lost 2 bases, with 13 bases between them. The CDR3 covers 16 residues. The CDR3 sequence: CASSLALVQATDTQYF. For the CDR3, the DNA is TGCGCCAGCAGCTTGGCACTAGTCCAAGCCACAGATACGCAGTATTTT.

This sequence joins TRBV5-6 and TRBJ1-1; 7 positions match TRBD1. The CDR3 length is 14 residues. V gave up 4 bases and J gave up 6 bases; unmatched junction bases: 9. CDR1 is SGHDT, CDR2 YYEEEE, per germline. CDR3 nucleotides: TGTGCCAGCAGCCACGTTTCAGGGGGAGCTGAAGCTTTCTTT. It specifies CASSHVSGGAEAFF.